What follows are 32 T cell receptor beta chains derived from one specimen sequenced in a study of T cell responses to AZD1222 COVID-19 vaccine. The protocol was immunoSEQ multiplex PCR, while the TCRdb copy is restricted to in-frame clones and leaves out a portion. Of 130,000 or so clones in the sample, more than 85% were seen once. The sequencing here drew on peripheral blood, taken on day 0 of AZD1222 vaccination. The source of these receptors is an adult in good health.

This clone has a single count. The rearrangement uses TRBV6-1 and TRBJ2-7; D is undetermined. The CDR3 runs to 12 residues. CDR1 is MNHNS, CDR2 SASEGT, per germline. V lost 2 bases and J 6 bases, leaving 8 bases between the germline ends. In DNA, the CDR3 is TGTGCCAGCAGTGAACTGGCGTCCGAGCAGTACTTC. It translates to CASSELASEQYF.

Here the CDR3 reads CASSFEEKLFF. The CDR3 DNA reads as TGTGCCAGCAGTTTTGAAGAAAAACTGTTTTTT. The V and J genes are TRBV12-3 or TRBV12-4 and TRBJ1-4, with unresolved D. The CDR3 spans 11 residues. The V and J ends lost 3 bases and 8 bases respectively, with 4 bases between them.

The chain has TRBV30 and TRBJ1-5, with no clear D. CDR1 GTSNPN and CDR2 SVGIG come from the germline V gene (reference sequence). Trimming removed 1 base at V and 3 bases at J, with 7 bases between. CDR3 length equals 13 residues. CDR3 coding DNA: TGTGCCTGGAGTGGTGGAAACAATCAGCCCCAGCATTTT. It codes for CAWSGGNNQPQHF.

The genes are TRBV14 and TRBJ2-3, with a possible D match to TRBD1 (6 bases). Germline CDR1 reads SGHDN; CDR2 reads FVKESK. V dropped 4 bases and J dropped 5 bases, with 19 bases sitting between them. CDR3 size: 16 residues. The CDR3 region has the DNA TGTGCCAGCAGCCTGGAAACAGGGCCCCGCGGAGATACGCAGTATTTT. Amino acid sequence: CASSLETGPRGDTQYF.

The chain recombines TRBV27 with TRBJ2-7; maybe TRBD1 (5 bases). Germline-derived CDR1 and CDR2 are MNHEY and SMNVEV (reference sequence). CDR3 length: 14 residues. The V gene lost 5 bases and the J gene lost 7 bases, with 18 bases spanning the gap. CDR3 sequence (DNA): TGTGCCAGCAGTCTCCAGGGATATGGGGTAGAGCAGTACTTC. It specifies CASSLQGYGVEQYF.

The chain recombines TRBV7-8 with TRBJ2-2; D remains unclear. Germline V gene sequence: CDR1 SGHVS, CDR2 FQNEAQ. The CDR3 extends over 17 amino acids. Trimming took off 3 bases at V and 0 bases at J, with 14 bases between the two ends. CDR3 DNA sequence: TGTGCCAGCAGCTTGGTGCCTCGACCCACGAACACCGGGGAGCTGTTTTTT. The encoded protein is CASSLVPRPTNTGELFF.

J is TRBJ1-2 and V is TRBV29-1; D gene unclear. Germline lookup yields CDR1 SQVTM and CDR2 ANQGSEA. The CDR3 extends over 14 amino acids. The germline V and J ends were trimmed by 3 bases and 4 bases, with 15 bases remaining between them. CDR3 in amino acids: CSVEDAPDSYGYTF. In DNA form, the CDR3 reads TGCAGCGTTGAGGATGCCCCAGACTCCTATGGCTACACCTTC.

The chain is built from TRBV9 and TRBJ1-4; TRBD1 matches at 9 bases. The CDR3 has 14 amino acids. V shed 5 bases, J shed 8 bases, and the junction held 7 bases outside the gene matches. Germline CDR1 SGDLS, CDR2 YYNGEE. The CDR3 sequence: CASSRQGDQEKLFF. CDR3 bases: TGTGCCAGCAGTCGACAGGGGGATCAGGAAAAACTGTTTTTT.

The chain combines TRBV6-5 with TRBJ1-5; TRBD1 aligns across 8 bases. Looked up from germline, CDR1 is MNHEY and CDR2 is SVGAGI. This CDR3 region has 15 residues. V lost 4 bases, J lost 0 bases, and 2 bases stayed unmatched. The CDR3 DNA is TGTGCCAGCAGTTTGGGGACAGGTAGCAATCAGCCCCAGCATTTT. Protein: CASSLGTGSNQPQHF.

V gene TRBV19 combines with J gene TRBJ2-3; a possible D gene is TRBD2 (6 bases). CDR1 and CDR2 from the germline V gene are LNHDA and SQIVND (reference sequence). V gave up 3 bases and J gave up 5 bases, with 15 bases separating them. The CDR3 runs 15 residues. This chain's CDR3 is CASSMFVLGGDTQYF. CDR3 DNA: TGTGCCAGTAGTATGTTCGTATTGGGGGGAGATACGCAGTATTTT.

The chain carries TRBV7-3 and TRBJ2-7, with D unclear. The CDR3 runs 13 residues. The V and J ends lost 4 bases and 0 bases respectively, with 7 bases between them. Germline-derived CDR1 and CDR2 are SGHTA and FQGTGA. The CDR3 coding sequence is TGTGCCAGCAGCTCCCAAAGCTCCTACGAGCAGTACTTC. It translates to CASSSQSSYEQYF.

The J gene is TRBJ2-3, the V gene TRBV30, with TRBD2 identical over 11 bases. The germline gives CDR1 GTSNPN, CDR2 SVGIG (reference sequence). V shed 0 bases, J shed 5 bases, and the junction held 13 bases outside the gene matches. This CDR3 spans 18 amino acids. The CDR3 DNA is TGTGCCTGGAGTGTAGCCGTGGAATTAGCGGGGGGGGAAGATACGCAGTATTTT. Its protein product is CAWSVAVELAGGEDTQYF.

The V gene is TRBV7-2, the J gene TRBJ1-4; tentative D call: TRBD1 (5 bases). V dropped 5 bases and J dropped 8 bases, with 12 bases sitting between them. This CDR3 region has 13 residues. Germline V lookup: CDR1 SGHTA, CDR2 FQGNSA. The CDR3 protein is CASSAAGREKLFF. The DNA for the CDR3 is TGTGCCAGCAGCGCGGCAGGGAGAGAAAAACTGTTTTTT.

The chain is built from TRBV4-3 and TRBJ2-2, with 9 bases lining up with TRBD1. Trimming removed 6 bases from V and 4 bases from J; junction bases left unmatched: 6. Germline CDR1 is LGHNA and CDR2 is YSLEER. This CDR3 region has 15 residues. CDR3 in DNA: TGCGCCAGCAGTACAGGGGGCCCGGGCACCGGGGAGCTGTTTTTT. Its protein is CASSTGGPGTGELFF.

The chain carries TRBV5-1 and TRBJ1-4; D is unresolved. The CDR3 runs 15 residues. V gave up 4 bases and J gave up 2 bases, with 12 bases separating them. In germline, CDR1 is SGHRS, CDR2 YFSETQ. In nucleotides, the CDR3 is TGCGCCAGCAGCACTTACAGTTCTACTAATGAAAAACTGTTTTTT. Translation: CASSTYSSTNEKLFF.

The chain recombines TRBV6-6 with TRBJ1-3; D not certain. Germline V lookup: CDR1 MNHNY, CDR2 SVGAGI (reference sequence). The CDR3 spans 13 residues. The V end lost 2 bases, the J end lost 9 bases, and 11 bases lay between the germline ends. The CDR3 bases are TGTGCCAGCAGTTACGAGGTGGTGGGCACCATATATTTT. This sequence encodes CASSYEVVGTIYF.

The gene calls are TRBV7-6 and TRBJ2-3; the D gene is possibly TRBD2 (5 bases). Germline V gene data show CDR1 as SGHVS and CDR2 as FNYEAQ. The CDR3 spans 14 residues. Trimming stripped 1 base from V and 1 base from J, with 6 bases between. The CDR3 DNA reads TGTGCCAGCAGCTTAGACGGGGGCACAGATACGCAGTATTTT. Amino acids: CASSLDGGTDTQYF.

The chain carries TRBV5-4 and TRBJ2-1; 13 bases map to TRBD2. CDR3 length equals 17 residues. V shed 2 bases and J 3 bases; nucleotides not matched to a gene: 5. Germline V lookup: CDR1 SGHNT, CDR2 YYREEE (reference sequence). CDR3: CASSFGTSGKDYNEQFF. Written as DNA, the CDR3 is TGTGCCAGCAGCTTTGGGACTAGCGGGAAAGACTACAATGAGCAGTTCTTC.

V and J are TRBV27 and TRBJ1-5; 9 bases line up with TRBD1. V lost 8 bases to trimming and J lost 2 bases; unmatched junction nucleotides: 4. Looked up from germline, CDR1 is MNHEY and CDR2 is SMNVEV (reference sequence). CDR3 length: 14 amino acids. The CDR3: CASRGQGGNQPQHF. The CDR3 DNA follows: TGTGCCAGCCGGGGACAGGGTGGCAATCAGCCCCAGCATTTT.

This clone is a singleton in its sample. J is TRBJ2-2 and V is TRBV2; D possibly matches TRBD1 or TRBD2 (6 bases each). CDR1 SNHLY and CDR2 FYNNEI come from the germline V gene. V lost 8 bases to trimming and J lost 4 bases, with 11 bases between them. This CDR3 is 13 amino acids long. The CDR3 DNA sequence: TGTGCCAGCGCCGAGGGGGGCACCGGGGAGCTGTTTTTT. Amino acids: CASAEGGTGELFF.

V usage is TRBV5-5 and J usage is TRBJ2-1; D gene ambiguous. In germline, CDR1 is SGHKS, CDR2 YYEKEE (reference sequence). There are 15 residues in the CDR3. V was trimmed by 4 bases and J by 1 base, leaving 12 bases between them. CDR3 in amino acids: CASSPALQSYNEQFF. As DNA, the CDR3 is TGTGCCAGCAGCCCTGCACTTCAATCCTACAATGAGCAGTTCTTC.

The CDR3 nucleotides read TGTGCCAGCAGCCCCGGGGGGGTATCAGATACGCAGTATTTT. Translation: CASSPGGVSDTQYF. The chain recombines TRBV28 with TRBJ2-3; 8 positions match TRBD2. V trimming: 6 bases; J trimming: 4 bases; junction bases outside the gene matches: 6. Germline values: CDR1 MDHEN, CDR2 SYDVKM. The CDR3 has 14 residues.

The chain links TRBV13 to TRBJ1-1; D is ambiguous. The V and J ends lost 0 bases and 7 bases respectively, with 6 bases between them. The CDR3 runs to 12 residues. Per the germline V gene, CDR1 is PRHDT and CDR2 is FYEKMQ (reference sequence). For the CDR3, the DNA is TGTGCCAGCAGCTTAGGGACAAATGAAGCTTTCTTT. Residues: CASSLGTNEAFF.

The table lists this clone with a count of one. J is TRBJ1-6 and V is TRBV18; D is ambiguous. Germline assignment: CDR1 KGHSH and CDR2 LQKENI. Between the trimmed V and J ends, which lost 3 bases and 6 bases, there was a span of 9 bases. This CDR3 contains 14 residues. This chain's CDR3 is CASSPPIPNSPLHF. CDR3 nucleotide sequence: TGTGCCAGCTCACCGCCTATTCCTAATTCACCCCTCCACTTT.

In this sample, this clone turned up once. The rearrangement uses TRBV12-3 or TRBV12-4 and TRBJ1-1, with D possibly TRBD1 on 5 matching bases. Trimming removed 1 base at V and 4 bases at J, with 7 bases between. The CDR3 covers 13 residues. CDR3 sequence (DNA): TGTGCCAGCAGTTTAGGCGGGGGCACTGAAGCTTTCTTT. This sequence encodes CASSLGGGTEAFF.

This sequence joins TRBV7-2 and TRBJ2-1, with 7 bases that match TRBD1. Per germline, CDR1 SGHTA and CDR2 FQGNSA. The CDR3 contains 16 residues. J was trimmed by 11 bases and V by 5 bases; bases with no gene match: 18. The CDR3 here is CASSPGQARNPAKQFF. In DNA, the CDR3 is TGTGCCAGCAGCCCAGGACAGGCTCGAAATCCCGCCAAGCAGTTCTTC. The full variable domain, its missing parts supplied by reference TRBV7-2 and TRBJ2-1, is GAGVSQSPSNKVTEKGKDVELRCDPISGHTALYWYRQSLGQGLEFLIYFQGNSAPDKSGLPSDRFSAERTGGSVSTLTIQRTQQEDSAVYLCASSPGQARNPAKQFFGPGTRLTVL.

This sequence joins TRBV10-1 and TRBJ2-1, with 7 bases aligning to TRBD2. V lost 6 bases to trimming and J lost 11 bases; unmatched junction nucleotides: 10. Looked up from germline, CDR1 is WNHNN and CDR2 is SYGVQD (reference sequence). This CDR3 comprises 13 residues. CDR3 DNA sequence: TGCGCCAGCAGCGAAAGCGGGGTGGCCCAGCAGTTCTTC. This encodes CASSESGVAQQFF.

The V call is TRBV7-2, the J call TRBJ1-1; no clear D. V dropped 5 bases and J dropped 0 bases, with 7 bases sitting between them. Looked up from germline, CDR1 is SGHTA and CDR2 is FQGNSA. The CDR3 loop spans 13 amino acids. This CDR3 is CASSPDMNTEAFF. CDR3 sequence (DNA): TGTGCCAGCAGCCCGGATATGAACACTGAAGCTTTCTTT.

The CDR3 sequence is CASRGTGTVMNTEAFF. CDR3 DNA: TGTGCCAGCAGGGGGACAGGGACAGTTATGAACACTGAAGCTTTCTTT. V usage is TRBV7-9 and J usage is TRBJ1-1, with 9 bases aligning to TRBD1. Trimming removed 6 bases from V and 0 bases from J; junction bases left unmatched: 8. The CDR3 runs to 16 residues. Germline V gives CDR1 SEHNR, CDR2 FQNEAQ (reference sequence).

This clone has a single count. V gene TRBV6-2 or TRBV6-3 combines with J gene TRBJ2-3; D is ambiguous. CDR3 size: 13 residues. Germline V gene data show CDR1 as MNHEY and CDR2 as SVGEGT. V lost 6 bases and J lost 1, with 8 bases in between. The CDR3 DNA sequence: TGTGCCAGCAGCCTCGCGGGCACAGATACGCAGTATTTT. Protein product: CASSLAGTDTQYF.

The gene calls are TRBV4-1 and TRBJ1-1, with D uncertain. The germline CDR1 and CDR2 sequences are MGHRA and YSYEKL. The CDR3 totals 11 residues. V lost 1 base and J lost 11, with 8 bases in between. In nucleotides, the CDR3 is TGCGCCAGCAGCCAAGTAGGCCGGGCTTTCTTT. This encodes CASSQVGRAFF.

The chain joins TRBV30 to TRBJ1-6, with 7 bases that match TRBD1. This CDR3 region has 14 residues. V lost 0 bases and J lost 7; bases outside the gene matches: 3. Germline assignment: CDR1 GTSNPN and CDR2 SVGIG (reference sequence). The CDR3 region has the DNA TGTGCCTGGAGTGTGGGACAGCGAAATTCACCCCTCCACTTT. This gives the protein CAWSVGQRNSPLHF.